The following is a T cell receptor beta chain sequence with its context. Its target is not known. The record originates from a study of CD8+ T cells in alopecia areata. Extraction and reverse transcription of RNA yielded cDNA as the sequencing template. This table comes from immunoSEQ multiplex PCR, and its TCRdb copy is limited to in-frame clones, with some not included. The sample holds approximately 150,000 clones, about three fifths seen once. Overall study results and limits: Clonality exceeded that of normal scalp in lesional scalp, most notably in alopecia totalis/universalis. When scalp samples are sequenced, resident alphabeta T cells of normal skin are also captured.

CDR3 length equals 15 residues. V gave up 0 bases and J gave up 2 bases, with 12 bases separating them. CDR1 GTSNPN and CDR2 SVGIG come from the germline V gene (reference sequence). The sequenced sample consisted of CD8+ T cells sorted from blood. This receptor was identified in a human donor in good health. The chain employs TRBV30 and TRBJ2-3; D not resolved. The CDR3 loop is CAWSVQVDFTDTQYF. CDR3 coding DNA: TGTGCCTGGAGTGTACAAGTCGATTTCACAGATACGCAGTATTTT.